The 10 T cell receptor beta chains given below trace back to one sample, sequenced in a study of T cell responses to AZD1222 COVID-19 vaccine. Clones were sequenced by immunoSEQ multiplex PCR, and TCRdb holds only the in-frame ones, with some missing. The table lists 100,000 or so clones, 80% to 90% of them singletons, with about a sixth in the top ten. Material: peripheral blood, obtained on day 0 of AZD1222 vaccination. These receptors all stem from an adult in good health.

This clone was seen only once. This chain connects TRBV5-6 to TRBJ2-7, with 7 bases aligning to TRBD2. With V trimmed by 2 bases and J by 5 bases, 4 bases remained unmatched. Germline CDR1 and CDR2: SGHDT and YYEEEE. This CDR3 has 13 residues. The DNA for the CDR3 is TGTGCCAGCAGCTTTCGGGGGGACGACGAGCAGTACTTC. Translating it yields CASSFRGDDEQYF.

V is TRBV7-8 and J is TRBJ1-1; tentatively, D is TRBD1 (5 bases). In germline, CDR1 is SGHVS, CDR2 FQNEAQ. This CDR3 has 15 residues. The V end lost 1 base, the J end lost 1 base, and 10 bases lay between the germline ends. The CDR3 loop reads CASSLGAGWNTEAFF. The CDR3 bases are TGTGCCAGCAGCTTAGGCGCAGGGTGGAACACTGAAGCTTTCTTT.

V and J are TRBV18 and TRBJ2-7; D perhaps matches TRBD2 (5 bases). This CDR3 contains 15 residues. In germline, CDR1 is KGHSH, CDR2 LQKENI. V was trimmed by 5 bases and J by 0 bases, leaving 14 bases between them. CDR3 DNA: TGTGCCAGCTCAATCTCTGGACTGAGCTCCTACGAGCAGTACTTC. Translation: CASSISGLSSYEQYF.

A single count supports this clone. The chain is built from TRBV6-5 and TRBJ1-1; 7 bases match TRBD1. The CDR3 length is 13 residues. With V trimmed by 6 bases and J by 12 bases, 13 bases remained unmatched. Germline V gene lookup returns CDR1 MNHEY and CDR2 SVGAGI. CDR3 bases: TGTGCCAGCAGGAAGGGGGCCCTCGTCGGGACTTTCTTT. Protein: CASRKGALVGTFF.

The chain carries TRBV18 and TRBJ2-7; tentative D call: TRBD1 (5 bases). V shed 3 bases and J shed 2 bases, with 11 bases lying between them. CDR1 and CDR2 (germline): KGHSH, LQKENI. CDR3 size: 14 residues. The CDR3 sequence is CASSPPRGTYEQYF. The CDR3 nucleotides are TGTGCCAGCTCACCTCCTAGGGGAACCTACGAGCAGTACTTC. Full variable domain (remainder filled in from reference TRBV18 and TRBJ2-7): NAGVMQNPRHLVRRRGQEARLRCSPMKGHSHVYWYRQLPEEGLKFMVYLQKENIIDESGMPKERFSAEFPKEGPSILRIQQVVRGDSAAYFCASSPPRGTYEQYFGPGTRLTVT.

The CDR3 DNA follows: TGTGCCATCAACGGGGGCAGGGATGGCACCGGGGAGCTGTTTTTT. Residues: CAINGGRDGTGELFF. J is TRBJ2-2 and V is TRBV10-3, with D perhaps assigned TRBD1 or TRBD2 (6 bases each). Germline assignment: CDR1 ENHRY and CDR2 SYGVKD. This CDR3 is 15 amino acids long. V lost 7 bases to trimming and J lost 4 bases, with 16 bases between them.

V gene TRBV3-1 (or the pseudogene TRBV3-2) combines with J gene TRBJ2-5; D is unclear. The CDR3 extends over 11 amino acids. CDR1 is LGHDT and CDR2 is YNNKEL in the germline V gene (reference sequence). V lost 2 bases, J lost 4 bases, and 2 bases lay in between. The CDR3 loop is CASSQRETQYF. CDR3 nucleotides: TGTGCCAGCAGCCAAAGAGAGACCCAGTACTTC.

The chain joins TRBV19 to TRBJ2-3; 7 bases line up with TRBD1. Germline assignment: CDR1 LNHDA and CDR2 SQIVND (reference sequence). This CDR3 region has 14 residues. Unmatched junction bases numbered 9, after V lost 10 bases and J lost 2 bases. CDR3 sequence: CATTTGTATDTQYF. The CDR3 DNA sequence: TGTGCCACTACCACCGGGACAGCCACAGATACGCAGTATTTT.

This clone was observed a handful of times. The chain carries TRBV6-5 and TRBJ1-6; 10 positions agree with TRBD1. The germline V gene encodes CDR1 MNHEY and CDR2 SVGAGI. V dropped 6 bases and J dropped 5; count of bases not matched to a gene: 4. The CDR3 sequence is 15 residues long. The CDR3 DNA reads TGTGCCAGCAGATCGGGACAGGGGAATAATTCACCCCTCCACTTT. It specifies CASRSGQGNNSPLHF.

J is TRBJ1-3 and V is TRBV4-3; 9 bases align to TRBD1. The CDR3 covers 20 residues. The V gene end was trimmed by 4 bases and the J gene end by 2 bases; junction bases not matched to a gene: 18. Germline V gene data show CDR1 as LGHNA and CDR2 as YSLEER. CDR3 sequence reads: CASSLMKPRDRVVPGNTIYF. CDR3 bases: TGCGCCAGCAGCCTAATGAAACCCCGGGACAGGGTGGTGCCTGGAAACACCATATATTTT.